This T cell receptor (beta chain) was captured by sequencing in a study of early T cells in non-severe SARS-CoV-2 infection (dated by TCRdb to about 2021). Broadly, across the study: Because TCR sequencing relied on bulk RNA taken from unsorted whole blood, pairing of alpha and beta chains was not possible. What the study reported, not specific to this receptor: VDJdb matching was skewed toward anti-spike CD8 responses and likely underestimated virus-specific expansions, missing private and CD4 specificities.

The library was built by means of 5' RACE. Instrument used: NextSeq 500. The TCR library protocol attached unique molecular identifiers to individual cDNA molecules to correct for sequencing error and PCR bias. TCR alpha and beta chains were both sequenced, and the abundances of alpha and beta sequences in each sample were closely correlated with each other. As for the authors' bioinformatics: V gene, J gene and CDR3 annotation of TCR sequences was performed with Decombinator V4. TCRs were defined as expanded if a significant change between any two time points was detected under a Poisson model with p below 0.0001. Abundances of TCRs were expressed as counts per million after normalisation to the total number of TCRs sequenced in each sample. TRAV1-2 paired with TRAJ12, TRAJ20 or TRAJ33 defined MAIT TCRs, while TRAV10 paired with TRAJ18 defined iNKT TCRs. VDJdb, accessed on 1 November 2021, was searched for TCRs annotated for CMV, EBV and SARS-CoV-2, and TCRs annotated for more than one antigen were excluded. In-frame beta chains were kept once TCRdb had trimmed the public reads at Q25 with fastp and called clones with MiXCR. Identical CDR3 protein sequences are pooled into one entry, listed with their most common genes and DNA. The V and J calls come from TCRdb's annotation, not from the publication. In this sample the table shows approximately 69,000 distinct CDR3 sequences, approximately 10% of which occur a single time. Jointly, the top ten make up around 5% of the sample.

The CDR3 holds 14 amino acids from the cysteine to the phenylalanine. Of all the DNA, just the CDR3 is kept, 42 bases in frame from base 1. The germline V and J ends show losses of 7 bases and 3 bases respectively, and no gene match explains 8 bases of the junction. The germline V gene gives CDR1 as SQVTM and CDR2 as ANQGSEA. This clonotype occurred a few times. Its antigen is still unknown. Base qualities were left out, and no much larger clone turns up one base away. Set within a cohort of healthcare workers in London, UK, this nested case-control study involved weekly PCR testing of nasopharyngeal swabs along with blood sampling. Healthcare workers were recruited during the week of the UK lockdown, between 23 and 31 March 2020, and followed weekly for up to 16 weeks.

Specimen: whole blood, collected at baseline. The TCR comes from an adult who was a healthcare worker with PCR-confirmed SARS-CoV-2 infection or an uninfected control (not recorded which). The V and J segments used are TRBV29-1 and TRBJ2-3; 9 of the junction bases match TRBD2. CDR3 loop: CSAPVAGVTDTQYF. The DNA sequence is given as TGCAGCGCTCCGGTAGCGGGAGTTACAGATACGCAGTATTTT.